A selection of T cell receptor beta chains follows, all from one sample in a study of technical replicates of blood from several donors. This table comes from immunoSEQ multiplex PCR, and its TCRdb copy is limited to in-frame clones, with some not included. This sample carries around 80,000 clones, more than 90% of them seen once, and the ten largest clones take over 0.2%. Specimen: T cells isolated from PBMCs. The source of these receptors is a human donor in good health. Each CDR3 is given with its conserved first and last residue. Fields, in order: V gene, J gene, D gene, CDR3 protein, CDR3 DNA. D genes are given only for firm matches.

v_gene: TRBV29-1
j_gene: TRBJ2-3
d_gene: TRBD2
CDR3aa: CSVPSLTPGGTQYF
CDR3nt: TGCAGCGTTCCCAGCCTAACACCGGGGGGTACGCAGTATTTT

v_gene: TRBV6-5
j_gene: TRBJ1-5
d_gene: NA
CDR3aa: CASSFRDGNQPQHF
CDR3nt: TGTGCCAGCAGTTTCAGGGATGGAAATCAGCCCCAGCATTTT

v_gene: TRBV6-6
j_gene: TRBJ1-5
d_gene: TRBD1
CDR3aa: CASSYGQGYSNQPQHF
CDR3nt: TGTGCCAGCAGTTACGGACAGGGATATAGCAATCAGCCCCAGCATTTT

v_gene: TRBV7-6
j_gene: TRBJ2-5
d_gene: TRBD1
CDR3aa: CASSSRQGAQETQYF
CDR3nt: TGTGCCAGCAGCTCAAGACAGGGGGCTCAAGAGACCCAGTACTTC

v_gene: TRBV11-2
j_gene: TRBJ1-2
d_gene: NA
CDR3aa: CASSQASPYGYTF
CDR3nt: TGTGCCAGCAGCCAAGCGAGCCCCTATGGCTACACCTTC

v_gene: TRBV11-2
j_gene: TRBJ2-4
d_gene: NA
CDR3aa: CASRTQTGGHIQYF
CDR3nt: TGTGCCAGCAGAACACAGACCGGGGGACACATTCAGTACTTC

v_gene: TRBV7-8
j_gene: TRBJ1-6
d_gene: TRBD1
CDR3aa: CASSLDRGPLHF
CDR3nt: TGTGCCAGCAGTCTCGACAGGGGACCCCTCCACTTT

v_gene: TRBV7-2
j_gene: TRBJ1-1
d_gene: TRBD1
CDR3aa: CASSWTGGATETEAFF
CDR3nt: TGTGCCAGCAGCTGGACAGGGGGCGCAACTGAAACTGAAGCTTTCTTT

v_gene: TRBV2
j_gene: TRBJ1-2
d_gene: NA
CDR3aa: CATQELTSGYTF
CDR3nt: TGTGCCACCCAAGAACTAACGAGCGGCTACACCTTC

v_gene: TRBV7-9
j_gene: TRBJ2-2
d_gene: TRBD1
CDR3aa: CASSYSGTGVTGELFF
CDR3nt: TGTGCCAGCAGCTACTCCGGGACAGGGGTCACCGGGGAGCTGTTTTTT

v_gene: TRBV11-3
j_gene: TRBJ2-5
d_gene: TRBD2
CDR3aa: CASSRGGSSGGAETQYF
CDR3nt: TGTGCCAGCAGCCGGGGTGGGAGTAGCGGGGGGGCAGAGACCCAGTACTTC

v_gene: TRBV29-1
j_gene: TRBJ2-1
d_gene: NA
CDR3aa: CSVVRAQSSYNEQFF
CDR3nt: TGCAGCGTTGTGAGGGCCCAGAGCTCCTACAATGAGCAGTTCTTC

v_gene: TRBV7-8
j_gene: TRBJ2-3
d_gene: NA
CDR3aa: CASSLDPRAARVEYF
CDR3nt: TGTGCCAGCAGCTTAGACCCCCGCGCGGCCCGGGTTGAGTATTTT

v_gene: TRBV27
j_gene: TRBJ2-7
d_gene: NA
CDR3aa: CASSPIDNSYEQYF
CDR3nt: TGTGCCAGCAGTCCCATTGACAACTCCTACGAGCAGTACTTC

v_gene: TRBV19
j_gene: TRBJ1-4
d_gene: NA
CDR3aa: CASNQFGEKLFF
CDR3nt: TGTGCCAGTAATCAGTTTGGCGAAAAACTGTTTTTT